This T cell receptor (beta chain) was captured in a study of cytomegalovirus exposure and HLA in healthy donors. Note on this clone: Antigen: not known.

General study results and limits: Later analysis identified a missense DCLRE1C variant that was linked to TCR beta V- and J-gene trimming.

PCR was performed using 60 Vbeta and 13 Jbeta primers. Assay used: immunoSEQ multiplex PCR; TCRdb lists only in-frame clones, some missing. The sample holds 100,000 to 150,000 clones, over 60% seen once. CDR3 size: 19 residues. The ends lost 5 bases at V and 9 bases at J; junction bases unmatched: 28. The germline gives CDR1 SGHKS, CDR2 YYEKEE (reference sequence). This clonotype originated in an older woman in good health and CMV-seropositive. Material for sequencing was PBMCs. The genes are TRBV5-5 and TRBJ2-7; 8 bases are shared with TRBD1. The CDR3 DNA reads as TGTGCCAGCAGTGGACAGGGAGTGGACGACGGGCCTACCTACGAGGTGCAGTACTTC. It translates to CASSGQGVDDGPTYEVQYF.